The 9 T cell receptor beta chains below all came from one sample that was sequenced in a study of blood T cell repertoires in COVID-19. Some clones are missing from TCRdb's copy, which holds only in-frame ones; the method was immunoSEQ multiplex PCR. Among about 110,000 clones listed, 75% to 85% were seen once. The specimen was peripheral blood. All receptors come from a woman at least 80 years old with active or convalescent COVID-19.

This chain uses TRBV7-8 with TRBJ2-1; the match to TRBD2 covers 8 bases. CDR3 length: 16 amino acids. J gave up 2 bases and V 5 bases, and 8 bases lay outside the gene matches. Germline values: CDR1 SGHVS, CDR2 FQNEAQ. The CDR3: CASSTSGTRTYNEQFF. DNA for the CDR3: TGTGCCAGCAGCACCTCCGGGACTAGGACCTACAATGAGCAGTTCTTC. Supplemented by reference TRBV7-8 and TRBJ2-1, the full variable domain reads GAGVSQSPRYKVAKRGQDVALRCDPISGHVSLFWYQQALGQGPEFLTYFQNEAQLDKSGLPSDRFFAERPEGSVSTLKIQRTQQEDSAVYLCASSTSGTRTYNEQFFGPGTRLTVL.

The CDR3 DNA is TGTGCCCGCGGCGTCCAAGAGACCCAGTACTTC. It translates to CARGVQETQYF. This chain joins TRBV30 and TRBJ2-5; D is undetermined. Between the trimmed V and J ends, which lost 8 bases and 1 base, there was a span of 8 bases. The germline V gene encodes CDR1 GTSNPN and CDR2 SVGIG (reference sequence). The length of the CDR3 is 11 residues.

About this clone: In the same sample, other DNA sequences code for this CDR3. The J gene is TRBJ1-6, the V gene TRBV5-6, with D perhaps matching TRBD1 (5 bases). Germline CDR1 and CDR2: SGHDT and YYEEEE. Trimming cost V 4 bases and J 6 bases, with 8 bases left between them. The CDR3 loop spans 13 amino acids. The CDR3 bases are TGTGCCAGCAGCCTCAGGGTTAATTCACCCCTCCACTTT. Protein sequence: CASSLRVNSPLHF.

In its sample, this clone was seen once. This chain joins TRBV6-5 and TRBJ1-1; TRBD1 matches 7 bases. This CDR3 is built from 14 residues. Trimming at V came to 6 bases and at J to 3 bases, leaving 7 bases not matched to a gene. Germline CDR1 MNHEY, CDR2 SVGAGI. CDR3 region: CASRGDREDTEAFF. CDR3 DNA: TGTGCCAGCAGGGGTGACAGGGAGGACACTGAAGCTTTCTTT.

This clone was observed a single time. The V gene is TRBV11-2, the J gene TRBJ2-2, with 14 bases that match TRBD2. Germline CDR1 reads SGHAT; CDR2 reads FQNNGV. This CDR3 is built from 16 residues. V trimming: 4 bases; J trimming: 5 bases; junction bases outside the gene matches: 3. CDR3 sequence (DNA): TGTGCCAGCAGCTGGGGACTAGCGGGAGATACCGGGGAGCTGTTTTTT. Translation gives CASSWGLAGDTGELFF.

The chain recombines TRBV19 with TRBJ1-4; TRBD1 might be the D (6 bases). CDR3 size: 16 residues. The germline CDR1 and CDR2 sequences are LNHDA and SQIVND (reference sequence). Trimming took 6 bases from V and 4 from J, leaving 18 bases between them. In DNA, the CDR3 is TGTGCCAGTAGCGCGGGGGCAGGGAGACTTAATGAAAAACTGTTTTTT. Translated: CASSAGAGRLNEKLFF.

The chain uses TRBV24-1 and TRBJ1-2, with D possibly TRBD1 on 6 matching bases. V lost 4 bases and J 8 bases, leaving 25 bases between the germline ends. Germline-derived CDR1 and CDR2 are KGHDR and SFDVKD. The CDR3 is made up of 17 amino acids. CDR3 sequence reads: CATSDPPSMDRPSGYTF. In DNA, the CDR3 is TGTGCCACCAGTGACCCGCCATCCATGGACAGACCTTCCGGCTACACCTTC.

This chain links TRBV27 with TRBJ2-5; 14 positions agree with TRBD2. CDR1 and CDR2 from the germline V gene are MNHEY and SMNVEV (reference sequence). This CDR3 is 16 amino acids long. The V segment lost 5 bases and the J segment 5 bases; nucleotides outside the gene matches: 7. The CDR3 DNA follows: TGTGCCAGCAGTCCCCGACTAGCGGGAGGGCCCGAGACCCAGTACTTC. Its translation is CASSPRLAGGPETQYF.

This clone was detected only once. V is TRBV5-1 and J is TRBJ2-6; D is perhaps TRBD1 (5 bases). CDR3 length: 18 residues. Germline-derived CDR1 and CDR2 are SGHRS and YFSETQ. Trimming removed 4 bases at V and 0 bases at J, with 17 bases between. The DNA for the CDR3 is TGCGCCAGCAGCGTAACCCCGGACACAAGCTCTGGGGCCAACGTCCTGACTTTC. The encoded protein is CASSVTPDTSSGANVLTF.